One sample yielded the 17 T cell receptor beta chains listed below, sequenced in a study of blood T cells in healthy people across ages. The use of a sample-barcoded 5' primer and a J-beta primer mix characterized a second PCR of about 7 to 12 cycles. TCRdb re-called the 5' RACE reads through MiXCR, storing one row per CDR3 protein. The sample lists approximately 780,000 distinct CDR3 sequences, around a quarter occurring once. This sample also belongs to another study, concerning T cells of mothers and their children.

Input material: blood. Source of these receptors: a boy between 5 and 17 years old in good health.

This chain links TRBV6-1 with TRBJ2-3; D is uncertain. The CDR3 has 14 residues. The germline V and J ends were trimmed by 2 bases and 0 bases, with 6 bases remaining between them. Germline V CDR1 and CDR2: MNHNS, SASEGT. The CDR3 protein is CASSEIDSTDTQYF. As DNA, the CDR3 is TGTGCCAGCAGTGAAATAGACAGCACAGATACGCAGTATTTT.

This clonotype showed up many times. At one end, the junction sequence differs from germline, possibly due to a read error. The rearrangement joins TRBV4-1 to TRBJ2-5, with D hard to call. The germline V gene has CDR1 MGHRA and CDR2 YSYEKL. CDR3 length equals 13 residues. The CDR3 spells CASSQVSQETQYF. CDR3 nucleotides: TGTGCCAGCAGCCAAGTTTCACAAGAGACCCAGTACTTC.

The rearrangement joins TRBV6-2 or TRBV6-3 to TRBJ2-1; TRBD2 matches at 9 bases. The V gene end was trimmed by 10 bases and the J gene end by 3 bases; junction bases not matched to a gene: 16. Germline V lookup: CDR1 MNHEY, CDR2 SVGEGT. This CDR3 has 17 amino acids. The CDR3 nucleotides are TGTGCCATCCTTCCCAGACGGCGGGGGGGCCTCTACAATGAGCAGTTCTTC. As protein: CAILPRRRGGLYNEQFF.

The chain uses TRBV3-1 and TRBJ2-7; no definite D call. The length of the CDR3 is 12 residues. Trimming cost V 6 bases and J 6 bases, with 12 bases left between them. In germline, CDR1 is LGHDT, CDR2 YNNKEL (reference sequence). CDR3 region: CASSSTAFEQYF. DNA of the CDR3: TGTGCCAGCAGTTCCACCGCATTCGAGCAGTACTTC.

The chain uses TRBV29-1 and TRBJ2-5; 13 bases are a match to TRBD2. CDR1 and CDR2 (germline): SQVTM, ANQGSEA. The ends lost 6 bases at V and 6 bases at J; junction bases unmatched: 4. This CDR3 region has 13 residues. The DNA for the CDR3 is TGCAGCGTGGGGACTAGCGGGACGAAGACCCAGTACTTC. This codes for CSVGTSGTKTQYF.

This chain connects TRBV5-1 to TRBJ1-1, with D maybe TRBD1 (5 bases). V was pared by 4 bases and J by 0 bases, with 13 bases between. CDR3 length equals 15 residues. Germline CDR1 reads SGHRS; CDR2 reads YFSETQ. The DNA of the CDR3 is TGCGCCAGCAGCCCACGACAGACAGTGAACACTGAAGCTTTCTTT. It translates to CASSPRQTVNTEAFF.

V is TRBV7-9 and J is TRBJ2-5; TRBD2 matches at 11 bases. The CDR3 covers 16 residues. V shed 4 bases and J 2 bases; nucleotides not matched to a gene: 6. CDR1 SEHNR and CDR2 FQNEAQ come from the germline V gene (reference sequence). The CDR3 nucleotides read TGTGCCAGCAGCTCACCGGGACTAGCGGTACAAGAGACCCAGTACTTC. Translating gives CASSSPGLAVQETQYF.

A single count supports this clonotype. CDR3 DNA sequence: TGTGCCAGCAGCCAAGCAACAGGGGGCACTGAAGCTTTCTTT. Its protein is CASSQATGGTEAFF. The rearrangement uses TRBV3-1 and TRBJ1-1; 8 bases are a match to TRBD1. The CDR3 contains 14 residues. Germline CDR1 is LGHDT and CDR2 is YNNKEL (reference sequence). Trimming removed 1 base from V and 4 bases from J; junction bases left unmatched: 2.

The rearrangement joins TRBV9 to TRBJ2-3, with TRBD1 matching 9 bases. Germline CDR1 reads SGDLS; CDR2 reads YYNGEE. The CDR3 sequence is 14 residues long. V was pared by 2 bases and J by 5 bases, with 3 bases of the junction left unmatched. DNA for the CDR3: TGTGCCAGCAGCGTTAGGACAGGGGAAGATACGCAGTATTTT. This codes for CASSVRTGEDTQYF.

The sample holds a few counts of this clonotype. This chain connects TRBV29-1 to TRBJ2-7, with D hard to call. The CDR3 runs 11 residues. CDR1 and CDR2 (germline): SQVTM, ANQGSEA. Trimming cost V 2 bases and J 5 bases, with 7 bases left between them. The DNA for the CDR3 is TGCAGCGTTGAATTCATGCACGAGCAGTACTTC. This sequence encodes CSVEFMHEQYF.

CDR3 sequence reads: CASSGRARYEQYF. DNA of the CDR3: TGTGCCAGCAGTGGTAGGGCTCGCTACGAGCAGTACTTC. V is TRBV2 and J is TRBJ2-7, with D hard to call. Germline V CDR1 and CDR2: SNHLY, FYNNEI. The CDR3 has 13 amino acids. The germline V and J ends were trimmed by 4 bases and 3 bases, with 10 bases remaining between them.

V gene TRBV5-1 combines with J gene TRBJ2-5; D remains ambiguous. Germline values: CDR1 SGHRS, CDR2 YFSETQ. V lost 5 bases, J lost 5 bases, and 10 bases lay in between. The CDR3 is 12 amino acids. The CDR3 DNA reads as TGCGCCAGCAGGGGATCCAGGGAGACCCAGTACTTC. It yields the protein CASRGSRETQYF.

This sequence joins TRBV4-2 and TRBJ2-7; 8 bases are shared with TRBD2. J was trimmed by 0 bases and V by 2 bases; bases with no gene match: 3. Looked up from germline, CDR1 is LGHNA and CDR2 is YNFKEQ. This CDR3 spans 15 amino acids. The CDR3 nucleotides are TGTGCCAGCAGCCAAACCGCGGGGGGCTCCTACGAGCAGTACTTC. Translated, it gives CASSQTAGGSYEQYF.

This clonotype showed up just a few times. V usage is TRBV12-5 and J usage is TRBJ2-1, with D possibly being TRBD2 (6 bases). Germline V lookup: CDR1 LGHNT, CDR2 FRNRAP. The CDR3 has 15 residues. Trimming shortened V by 0 bases and J by 7 bases, and 13 bases separated the two germline ends. In nucleotides, the CDR3 is TGTGCTAGTGGTTTGGTGGGCGGGGAGGTGAATGAGCAGTTCTTC. Its translation: CASGLVGGEVNEQFF.

This chain joins TRBV7-3 and TRBJ2-2, with TRBD1 as a possible D gene (6 bases). Trimming cost V 1 base and J 6 bases, with 9 bases left between them. The germline gives CDR1 SGHTA, CDR2 FQGTGA. The CDR3 spans 14 residues. The DNA of the CDR3 is TGTGCCAGCAGCTTAAACAGGGCATCCGGGGAGCTGTTTTTT. Its translation: CASSLNRASGELFF.

The J gene is TRBJ1-1, the V gene TRBV2; no clear D gene. Germline values: CDR1 SNHLY, CDR2 FYNNEI. Deletions cut 4 bases from V and 8 bases from J, with 17 bases between. This CDR3 comprises 14 residues. CDR3 coding DNA: TGTGCCAGCAGTGGGGTGAACCCTTCCCCCGAAGCTTTCTTT. Translation: CASSGVNPSPEAFF.

This clonotype was seen a few times. The chain recombines TRBV28 with TRBJ2-5; tentatively, D is TRBD2 (6 bases). The germline V and J ends were trimmed by 7 bases and 5 bases, with 14 bases remaining between them. Germline CDR1 is MDHEN and CDR2 is SYDVKM. The CDR3 spans 13 residues. In nucleotides, the CDR3 is TGTGCCAGCACCCTGGAGGGGTTCGAGACCCAGTACTTC. Translation gives CASTLEGFETQYF.